What follows are 30 T cell receptor beta chains derived from one specimen sequenced in a study of CD8 T cells in ankylosing spondylitis. TCRdb called the 5' RACE reads again in MiXCR, with one record for every CDR3 protein. In the table there are some 140,000 distinct CDR3 sequences, roughly 7.7% of which are singletons. Sample: synovial fluid, either unsorted or a sorted T cell fraction (not recorded which). All receptors come from a male donor with ankylosing spondylitis.

This rearrangement joins TRBV12-2 to TRBJ2-3; TRBD1 was called by the table and not checked on the DNA. TRBV12-2 is tagged as a pseudogene. CDR3 length: 15 amino acids. CDR3 coding DNA: TGTGCAAGTCGCCCCCGGGACAGCTGCACAGATACGCAGTATTTT. Translation: CASRPRDSCTDTQYF.

This clonotype was picked up a small number of times. The chain carries TRBV12-3 or TRBV12-4 and TRBJ1-1; D uncertain. The germline V and J ends were trimmed by 6 bases and 11 bases, with 13 bases remaining between them. The CDR3 spans 11 residues. In DNA, the CDR3 is TGTGCCAGCAGCTTCTCGGGGAGGGCTTTCTTT. Its protein is CASSFSGRAFF.

The chain recombines TRBV11-2 with TRBJ2-1; no definite D call. CDR1 SGHAT and CDR2 FQNNGV come from the germline V gene. CDR3 length equals 12 residues. Trimming took 3 bases from V and 10 from J, leaving 10 bases between them. The CDR3 DNA reads as TGTGCCAGCAGCTTCGACGGTGGGGAGCAGTTCTTC. As protein: CASSFDGGEQFF. The entire variable domain, with the rest obtained from reference TRBV11-2 and TRBJ2-1, is as follows: EAGVAQSPRYKIIEKRQSVAFWCNPISGHATLYWYQQILGQGPKLLIQFQNNGVVDDSQLPKDRFSAERLKGVDSTLKIQPAKLEDSAVYLCASSFDGGEQFFGPGTRLTVL.

This clonotype was detected only a few times. This chain connects TRBV20-1 to TRBJ2-5, with D perhaps being TRBD1 or TRBD2 (5 bases each). V lost 0 bases, J lost 2 bases, and 13 bases lay in between. Per germline, CDR1 DFQATT and CDR2 SNEGSKA (reference sequence). The CDR3 runs to 15 residues. The CDR3 nucleotides are TGCAGTGCTAGAGATGCCGGGACCCAGCAAGAGACCCAGTACTTC. Translating it yields CSARDAGTQQETQYF.

This clonotype was detected ten times or more. V usage is TRBV24-1 and J usage is TRBJ2-1; 8 bases match TRBD1. V gave up 4 bases and J gave up 3 bases; unmatched junction bases: 7. There are 16 residues in the CDR3. Germline CDR1 and CDR2: KGHDR and SFDVKD. In DNA, the CDR3 is TGTGCCACCAGTGAACGAGGACAGGGCTACTACAATGAGCAGTTCTTC. Translation: CATSERGQGYYNEQFF.

This chain joins TRBV10-3 and TRBJ2-1; TRBD1 or TRBD2 may be the D gene (7 bases each). The CDR3 runs to 15 residues. Germline CDR1 reads ENHRY; CDR2 reads SYGVKD. V was cut by 11 bases and J by 4 bases, with 21 bases left in between. This CDR3 reads CASSRGGDNYNEQFF. The CDR3 DNA reads as TGTGCCTCTAGCAGGGGGGGGGATAATTACAATGAGCAGTTCTTC.

This clonotype has ten or more counts. The chain couples TRBV11-2 to TRBJ2-7; the D gene could be TRBD1 or TRBD2 (5 bases each). Deletions cut 3 bases from V and 3 bases from J, with 12 bases between. Germline lookup yields CDR1 SGHAT and CDR2 FQNNGV. This CDR3 comprises 14 residues. CDR3 protein: CASSLTIRGYEQYF. Written as DNA, the CDR3 is TGTGCCAGCAGCTTGACTATTAGGGGCTACGAGCAGTACTTC. Looking up the rest from reference TRBV11-2 and TRBJ2-7 gives the full variable domain: EAGVAQSPRYKIIEKRQSVAFWCNPISGHATLYWYQQILGQGPKLLIQFQNNGVVDDSQLPKDRFSAERLKGVDSTLKIQPAKLEDSAVYLCASSLTIRGYEQYFGPGTRLTVT.

The gene calls are TRBV6-1 and TRBJ1-4; the D gene is possibly TRBD1 (6 bases). Per the germline V gene, CDR1 is MNHNS and CDR2 is SASEGT. V was clipped by 6 bases and J by 6 bases, with 17 bases between them. The CDR3 runs to 15 residues. CDR3: CASSQGRVEDEKLFF. The CDR3 DNA follows: TGTGCCAGCAGCCAGGGGAGAGTAGAGGATGAAAAACTGTTTTTT.

This clonotype was seen many times. The V gene is TRBV20-1, the J gene TRBJ1-1; D possibly corresponds to TRBD1 (6 bases). The CDR3 sequence is 13 residues long. Germline V gene data show CDR1 as DFQATT and CDR2 as SNEGSKA (reference sequence). Deletions cut 5 bases from V and 1 base from J, with 11 bases between. CDR3 protein: CSASKGGNTEAFF. The CDR3, as DNA: TGCAGTGCTTCCAAGGGGGGGAACACTGAAGCTTTCTTT.

The chain links TRBV10-3 to TRBJ2-5; D gene unclear. V dropped 6 bases and J dropped 2 bases, with 13 bases sitting between them. The V gene's germline CDR1 is ENHRY and CDR2 SYGVKD. This CDR3 is built from 14 residues. This CDR3 reads CAIRKGGEQETQYF. CDR3 nucleotides: TGTGCCATCAGGAAGGGTGGAGAGCAAGAGACCCAGTACTTC.

A few counts support this clonotype. The chain combines TRBV20-1 with TRBJ1-1, with a possible D match to TRBD1 (5 bases). The CDR3 totals 13 residues. V was trimmed by 6 bases and J by 7 bases, leaving 18 bases between them. Germline-derived CDR1 and CDR2 are DFQATT and SNEGSKA (reference sequence). The DNA of the CDR3 is TGCAGTGCCAGACCCGGGGGGTTGCTTGAAGCTTTCTTT. Translation gives CSARPGGLLEAFF.

This clonotype came up many times. The CDR3 region is CASSLMGEQYF. CDR3 bases: TGTGCCAGCAGCTTGATGGGCGAGCAGTACTTC. The chain couples TRBV7-2 to TRBJ2-7; no firm D call. Germline V gene data show CDR1 as SGHTA and CDR2 as FQGNSA. V was pared by 3 bases and J by 6 bases, with 6 bases between. The CDR3 is 11 residues long.

The CDR3 DNA reads TGTGCCAGCAGCCCCCGGGGCACTGAAGCTTTCTTT. It encodes CASSPRGTEAFF. The chain employs TRBV7-2 and TRBJ1-1; D is unclear. Germline lookup yields CDR1 SGHTA and CDR2 FQGNSA. The CDR3 sequence is 12 residues long. V dropped 5 bases and J dropped 4 bases, with 8 bases sitting between them.

The chain links TRBV3-1 to TRBJ2-1; D is uncertain. The CDR3 has 14 residues. Germline loops: CDR1 LGHDT, CDR2 YNNKEL (reference sequence). The germline V and J ends were trimmed by 0 bases and 3 bases, with 6 bases remaining between them. As DNA, the CDR3 is TGTGCCAGCAGCCAAGACTCCCGCTACAATGAGCAGTTCTTC. Protein product: CASSQDSRYNEQFF.

In its sample, this clonotype was seen a few times. This chain joins TRBV7-2 and TRBJ1-3; 9 bases align to TRBD1. CDR3 length: 16 residues. The V gene's germline CDR1 is SGHTA and CDR2 FQGNSA. V lost 1 base, J lost 3 bases, and 4 bases stayed unmatched. The CDR3 here is CASSLVRTGVGNTIYF. The CDR3 bases are TGTGCCAGCAGCTTAGTACGGACAGGGGTTGGAAACACCATATATTTT. The entire variable domain, with the rest obtained from reference TRBV7-2 and TRBJ1-3, is as follows: GAGVSQSPSNKVTEKGKDVELRCDPISGHTALYWYRQSLGQGLEFLIYFQGNSAPDKSGLPSDRFSAERTGGSVSTLTIQRTQQEDSAVYLCASSLVRTGVGNTIYFGEGSWLTVV.

This clonotype was seen ten or more times. As DNA, the CDR3 is TGTGCCAGCAGTTACGAACTAGCGGGGTACAATGAGCAGTTCTTC. Amino acid sequence: CASSYELAGYNEQFF. The chain combines TRBV6-2 or TRBV6-3 with TRBJ2-1; TRBD2 agrees at 10 bases. Trimming at V came to 2 bases and at J to 4 bases, leaving 2 bases not matched to a gene. The CDR3 is 15 amino acids. Germline V gene data show CDR1 as MNHEY and CDR2 as SVGEGT.

This clonotype has at least ten counts. This chain links TRBV28 with TRBJ2-5; tentative D call: TRBD1 (5 bases). The V end was cut by 7 bases, the J end by 0 bases, with 18 bases between. The germline CDR1 and CDR2 sequences are MDHEN and SYDVKM. The CDR3 runs to 16 residues. CDR3 DNA: TGTGCCAGCACCCTGGGGCCCTCAATGTACCAAGAGACCCAGTACTTC. Its protein is CASTLGPSMYQETQYF. Using reference TRBV28 and TRBJ2-5 for the parts outside the CDR3, the full variable domain is DVKVTQSSRYLVKRTGEKVFLECVQDMDHENMFWYRQDPGLGLRLIYFSYDVKMKEKGDIPEGYSVSREKKERFSLILESASTNQTSMYLCASTLGPSMYQETQYFGPGTRLLVL.

The sample holds many counts of this clonotype. This chain connects TRBV6-1 to TRBJ2-5; 12 bases are shared with TRBD2. CDR3 length equals 16 residues. Per the germline V gene, CDR1 is MNHNS and CDR2 is SASEGT. The junction had 8 bases not matched to a gene; V was cut back by 6 bases and J by 3 bases. The CDR3 is CASSQTSGRRKETQYF. The CDR3 DNA sequence: TGTGCCAGCAGCCAGACTAGCGGGAGACGAAAAGAGACCCAGTACTTC.

There are a few counts of this clonotype. The V call is TRBV6-1, the J call TRBJ1-2; possibly TRBD1 for D (6 bases). V lost 3 bases and J 4 bases, leaving 15 bases between the germline ends. This CDR3 is built from 15 residues. Per the germline V gene, CDR1 is MNHNS and CDR2 is SASEGT. The CDR3 is CASSDGGGPIYGYTF. CDR3 bases: TGTGCCAGCAGTGATGGAGGGGGTCCCATCTATGGCTACACCTTC.

There are a few counts of this clonotype. The genes are TRBV4-3 and TRBJ2-7; TRBD1 aligns across 10 bases. CDR3 length equals 15 residues. V shed 4 bases, J shed 7 bases, and the junction held 10 bases outside the gene matches. CDR1 is LGHNA, CDR2 YSLEER, per germline. The CDR3 loop is CASSPGTGDLWEQYF. The CDR3 DNA reads TGCGCCAGCAGCCCCGGGACAGGGGATCTTTGGGAGCAGTACTTC.

This clonotype was seen only a few times. The chain recombines TRBV11-2 with TRBJ2-5, with TRBD1 identical over 9 bases. V trimming: 5 bases; J trimming: 5 bases; junction bases outside the gene matches: 9. This CDR3 is built from 15 residues. Germline V gene lookup returns CDR1 SGHAT and CDR2 FQNNGV. The CDR3 sequence: CASSDLQGAAETQYF. DNA for the CDR3: TGTGCCAGCAGCGATCTACAGGGGGCAGCGGAGACCCAGTACTTC.

This clonotype was recorded many times. The chain has TRBV5-4 and TRBJ2-7; unclear D gene. V was trimmed by 4 bases and J by 4 bases, leaving 15 bases between them. This CDR3 contains 14 residues. CDR1 and CDR2 (germline): SGHNT, YYREEE (reference sequence). The CDR3 sequence: CASSIGTDGYEQYF. CDR3 DNA: TGTGCCAGCAGCATCGGAACCGACGGGTACGAGCAGTACTTC.

The sample holds many counts of this clonotype. V usage is TRBV6-6 and J usage is TRBJ1-1, with TRBD1 identical over 7 bases. J was trimmed by 1 base and V by 6 bases; bases with no gene match: 5. Germline V gene lookup returns CDR1 MNHNY and CDR2 SVGAGI (reference sequence). This CDR3 is built from 14 residues. CDR3 bases: TGTGCCAGCAGCACCCAGGGGGAGAACACTGAAGCTTTCTTT. This sequence encodes CASSTQGENTEAFF.

This clonotype came up a few times. The J gene is TRBJ2-3, the V gene TRBV7-9; D is undetermined. The germline CDR1 and CDR2 sequences are SEHNR and FQNEAQ (reference sequence). V lost 5 bases and J lost 4, with 10 bases in between. The CDR3 spans 13 residues. CDR3 protein: CASSSYRADTQYF. The DNA for the CDR3 is TGTGCCAGCAGCAGTTATAGAGCAGATACGCAGTATTTT.

Only a few counts were recorded for this clonotype. The chain is built from TRBV9 and TRBJ2-1, with TRBD2 matching over 8 bases. CDR3 length equals 16 residues. The ends lost 4 bases at V and 3 bases at J; junction bases unmatched: 9. Germline V gene data show CDR1 as SGDLS and CDR2 as YYNGEE. In DNA, the CDR3 is TGTGCCAGCAGCCCGAGGAGCGGGAGTTACTACAATGAGCAGTTCTTC. As protein: CASSPRSGSYYNEQFF. Together with reference TRBV9 and TRBJ2-1, the CDR3 gives the full variable domain: DSGVTQTPKHLITATGQRVTLRCSPRSGDLSVYWYQQSLDQGLQFLIQYYNGEERAKGNILERFSAQQFPDLHSELNLSSLELGDSALYFCASSPRSGSYYNEQFFGPGTRLTVL.

This clonotype was seen a few times. The chain couples TRBV7-2 to TRBJ1-4, with D uncertain. Germline V gene data show CDR1 as SGHTA and CDR2 as FQGNSA. The CDR3 is 14 amino acids. Trimming removed 3 bases from V and 4 bases from J, with 9 bases in between. CDR3 sequence (DNA): TGTGCCAGCAGCTTCTTCGGTCGTAATGAAAAACTGTTTTTT. This gives the protein CASSFFGRNEKLFF. Full variable domain (remainder filled in from reference TRBV7-2 and TRBJ1-4): GAGVSQSPSNKVTEKGKDVELRCDPISGHTALYWYRQSLGQGLEFLIYFQGNSAPDKSGLPSDRFSAERTGGSVSTLTIQRTQQEDSAVYLCASSFFGRNEKLFFGSGTQLSVL.

This clonotype was counted many times. V is TRBV10-3 and J is TRBJ2-1; 9 positions match TRBD2. The CDR3 runs 15 residues. CDR1 ENHRY and CDR2 SYGVKD come from the germline V gene. J gave up 7 bases and V 7 bases, and 11 bases lay outside the gene matches. The CDR3 loop is CAINRGASGENEQFF. The CDR3 bases are TGTGCCATCAACCGGGGAGCTAGCGGGGAAAATGAGCAGTTCTTC.

This clonotype was counted ten times or more. This chain joins TRBV4-2 and TRBJ2-1; TRBD2 matches at 10 bases. Trimming removed 5 bases from V and 1 base from J; junction bases left unmatched: 5. Germline V gene sequence: CDR1 LGHNA, CDR2 YNFKEQ. This CDR3 comprises 16 residues. CDR3 in DNA: TGTGCCAGCAGCACCCTAGCGGGAGAATCCTACAATGAGCAGTTCTTC. Translating gives CASSTLAGESYNEQFF.

This clonotype was picked up a small number of times. The genes are TRBV5-5 and TRBJ2-2; weak D call: TRBD1 (5 bases). The V gene lost 9 bases and the J gene lost 5 bases, with 8 bases spanning the gap. The CDR3 is made up of 11 amino acids. Germline assignment: CDR1 SGHKS and CDR2 YYEKEE (reference sequence). CDR3 in amino acids: CANTGTGELFF. Here the CDR3 DNA reads TGTGCCAACACAGGAACCGGGGAGCTGTTTTTT. The variable domain in full, with the rest retrieved from reference TRBV5-5 and TRBJ2-2, is DAGVTQSPTHLIKTRGQQVTLRCSPISGHKSVSWYQQVLGQGPQFIFQYYEKEERGRGNFPDRFSARQFPNYSSELNVNALLLGDSALYLCANTGTGELFFGEGSRLTVL.

This clonotype showed up just a few times. V is TRBV4-1 and J is TRBJ2-1; 7 bases fit TRBD2. Germline CDR1 MGHRA, CDR2 YSYEKL. The CDR3 sequence is 14 residues long. With V trimmed by 3 bases and J by 8 bases, 7 bases remained unmatched. The CDR3, as DNA: TGCGCCAGCAGCCACGTGGGAGGGGTGTATGAGCAGTTCTTC. This codes for CASSHVGGVYEQFF.